This entry features one T cell receptor (beta chain) sequence. Antigen specificity is unknown. The sample originates from a study of OX40 agonist ivuxolimab in advanced cancers. Whole-study context: As their treatment, patients were administered ivuxolimab, an agonistic anti-OX40 (CD134) antibody. Every 2 weeks, patients received ivuxolimab intravenously, dosed at 0.01 to 10 mg/kg. Study observations and caveats: Antigen targets of the expanded peripheral T cells went undetermined. By week 6 at 0.1 to 3.0 mg/kg, blood CD4+ and CD8+ T cells had expanded clonally.

The CDR3 totals 14 residues. The ends were cut back, 6 bases at V and 4 bases at J, with 13 bases in the middle. Per the germline V gene, CDR1 is LNHDA and CDR2 is SQIVND (reference sequence). Profiling relied on immunoSEQ multiplex PCR, and the TCRdb table lists in-frame clones only, not all of them. The sample consists of approximately 67,000 clones, roughly nine tenths of them appearing once. The specimen comprised CD4+ or CD8+ T cells sorted from blood, sampled in a trial of the OX40 agonist ivuxolimab. The source of this sequence is an adult with an advanced solid tumor such as melanoma, head and neck, liver or kidney cancer. The genes are TRBV19 and TRBJ2-1, with D perhaps assigned TRBD1 or TRBD2 (6 bases each). CDR3 amino acids: CASRSRGLYNEQFF. DNA of the CDR3: TGTGCCAGTAGGTCCAGGGGACTTTACAATGAGCAGTTCTTC.